This TCR beta chain was observed in a study of blood T cell repertoires in COVID-19. Study-wide background: The study drew acute and convalescent COVID-19 samples from the United States, Italy and Spain.

Study processing details: The assay estimated nucleated cells by amplifying reference gene primers. The repertoire was sequenced with immunoSEQ multiplex PCR; TCRdb's copy has only in-frame clones and lacks some. V, J and clone size are those of that table, while D and trimming were read from the DNA. The sample consists of 150,000 to 200,000 clones, under 80% of them appearing once. The receptor was derived from a woman at least 80 years old with acute or convalescent COVID-19. The sequencing sample was made of peripheral blood.

This CDR3 reads CASSIRDTANYGYTF. The CDR3 DNA reads as TGTGCCAGTAGTATCCGGGACACCGCTAACTATGGCTACACCTTC. The chain couples TRBV19 to TRBJ1-2; D possibly corresponds to TRBD1 (6 bases). The germline V gene encodes CDR1 LNHDA and CDR2 SQIVND (reference sequence). The CDR3 extends over 15 amino acids. V lost 3 bases to trimming and J lost 0 bases, with 11 bases between them.